This is a list of T cell receptor beta chains from one sample in a study of T cells after yellow fever vaccination. One entry per CDR3 protein results from TCRdb running MiXCR on the 5' RACE reads. The table includes some 390,000 distinct CDR3 sequences, about 6% detected once. Source: PBMCs, taken 5 days after the yellow fever booster vaccination. These receptor sequences come from a man younger than 45 who received the YFV17D yellow fever vaccine. Each CDR3 is given with its conserved first and last residue. D genes are given only for firm matches. The size field is filled for only some rows; it gives once, few, many or a size class.

d_call	v_call	j_call	clone_size	cdr3_nt	cdr3_aa
NA	TRBV6-1	TRBJ2-3	many	TGTGCCAGCAGCTGGGTAACTAGCACAGATACGCAGTATTTT	CASSWVTSTDTQYF
NA	TRBV30	TRBJ1-5	NA	TGTGCCTGGAGTGTAAAAGGGAGTAATCAGCCCCAGCATTTT	CAWSVKGSNQPQHF
TRBD1	TRBV7-2	TRBJ1-3	NA	TGTGCCAGCAGCGAGGACAGGGTTGGTGGAAACACCATATATTTT	CASSEDRVGGNTIYF
TRBD2	TRBV6-1	TRBJ2-7	many	TGTGCCAGCCAAGGCGGGGGGAGCAAATACGAGCAGTACTTC	CASQGGGSKYEQYF
TRBD2	TRBV10-3	TRBJ2-1	NA	TGTGCCATCAGGGGACTAGCGGAGGCAGGGTCCTACAATGAGCAGTTCTTC	CAIRGLAEAGSYNEQFF
TRBD2	TRBV5-1	TRBJ2-1	many	TGCGCCAGCAGCTTGGTTCGTACTAGCGGGAGTAGGGGAGCCTACAATGAGCAGTTCTTC	CASSLVRTSGSRGAYNEQFF
NA	TRBV4-2	TRBJ2-3	few	TGTGCCAGCAGCCAACAGGTATCCTCCCCAGATACGCAGTATTTT	CASSQQVSSPDTQYF
NA	TRBV7-2	TRBJ2-1	few	TGTGCCAGCAGCTTCCGTAGAACGGATGAGCAGTTCTTC	CASSFRRTDEQFF
TRBD2	TRBV20-1	TRBJ2-7	NA	TGCAGTGCCCACCCGACTAGCGGGAGTGGCGAGCAGTACTTC	CSAHPTSGSGEQYF
NA	TRBV5-1	TRBJ1-1	many	TGCGCCAGCAGCTTGTCGACCCCTATGAACACTGAAGCTTTCTTT	CASSLSTPMNTEAFF
NA	TRBV5-5	TRBJ2-7	many	TGTGCCAGCAGCGCTCCCCGTTGGGTGGGCAGTTACGAGCAGTACTTC	CASSAPRWVGSYEQYF
TRBD2	TRBV6-2/TRBV6-3	TRBJ2-1	NA	TGTGCCAGTAATTTAGCGGGATCCGCGCAGTTCTTC	CASNLAGSAQFF
NA	TRBV12-3/TRBV12-4	TRBJ1-1	NA	TGTGCCAGCACGGGTGGGCCCACTGAAGCTTTCTTT	CASTGGPTEAFF
TRBD2	TRBV7-2	TRBJ2-7	NA	TGTGCCAGCAGCTTAGTTAGCGGGGCTAGCTCCTACGAGCAGTACTTC	CASSLVSGASSYEQYF
NA	TRBV20-1	TRBJ2-3	NA	TGCAGTGCTAGAGGCGGGACGGGTCCGGATACGCAGTATTTT	CSARGGTGPDTQYF
NA	TRBV20-1	TRBJ2-7	NA	TGCAGTGCTAGAGATGTAAGGGCGCTTTACGAGCAGTACTTC	CSARDVRALYEQYF
NA	TRBV2	TRBJ1-3	many	TGTGCCAGCAGCCCTGGGACGAGAAACACCATATATTTT	CASSPGTRNTIYF
NA	TRBV4-2	TRBJ1-1	many	TGTGCCAGCAGCCAAGCTAGGATAGGCACTGAAGCTTTCTTT	CASSQARIGTEAFF
TRBD1	TRBV12-3/TRBV12-4	TRBJ2-7	many	TGTGCCAGCGGTTCAAGGACAGGGCCTTCCTACGAGCAGTACTTC	CASGSRTGPSYEQYF
TRBD1	TRBV20-1	TRBJ2-7	many	TGCAGTGCTACGACCGGGACAGGGAACTACGAGCAGTACTTC	CSATTGTGNYEQYF
NA	TRBV10-1	TRBJ1-6	few	TGCGCCAGCAGCGGGACGTTGGATTCACCCCTCCACTTT	CASSGTLDSPLHF
NA	TRBV6-6	TRBJ2-7	NA	TGTGCCAGCAGTATCACTAGTGCCGAGCAGTACTTC	CASSITSAEQYF
NA	TRBV6-1	TRBJ2-3	few	NA	CASVGPGGPGTDTQYF
NA	TRBV11-2	TRBJ2-3	many	TGTGCCAGCAGCTTAGTTGGAGGAGGAGTCACAGAGGCGGATACGCAGTATTTT	CASSLVGGGVTEADTQYF
NA	TRBV7-2	TRBJ2-3	many	TGTGCCAGCAGCTGGGCCGCAGATACGCAGTATTTT	CASSWAADTQYF
NA	TRBV4-3	TRBJ2-1	NA	TGCGCCAGCAGCCGGGCGAACGGCAATGAGCAGTTCTTC	CASSRANGNEQFF
NA	TRBV7-9	TRBJ1-2	few	TGTGCCAGCACCTTTCCGGGTCCAGGGATGGGGGGCTACACCTTC	CASTFPGPGMGGYTF
NA	TRBV20-1	TRBJ2-1	many	TGCAGTGCTAGTCGGGGGTACAATGAGCAGTTCTTC	CSASRGYNEQFF
NA	TRBV7-2	TRBJ2-1	few	TGTGCCAGCAGCTTAGAGCGTGCTGAGCAGTTCTTC	CASSLERAEQFF
NA	TRBV21-1	TRBJ1-5	NA	TGTGCCAGCAGCAAAGCACCGGGACGGCATCAGCCCCAGCATTTT	CASSKAPGRHQPQHF
NA	TRBV20-1	TRBJ2-5	many	TGCAGTGCCGTGGCGGGAATGGAGGAGACCCAGTACTTC	CSAVAGMEETQYF
NA	TRBV28	TRBJ1-1	NA	TGTGCCAGCAGTTTACTCGGGGCTTCGGCGGCTTTCTTT	CASSLLGASAAFF
NA	TRBV28	TRBJ2-5	few	TGTGCCAGCAACCAACTGGGCCGGGGGACCCAAGAGACCCAGTACTTC	CASNQLGRGTQETQYF
NA	TRBV6-5	TRBJ2-2	NA	TGTGCCAGCAGTTACGTAGCTACCGGGGAGCTGTTTTTT	CASSYVATGELFF
NA	TRBV6-2/TRBV6-3	TRBJ2-7	many	TGTGCCAGCAGTTACCTGGCCTACGAGCAGTACTTC	CASSYLAYEQYF
TRBD1	TRBV10-3	TRBJ2-7	many	TGTGCCATCAGTGAAACAGGGGTTTACGAGCAGTACTTC	CAISETGVYEQYF
NA	TRBV12-3/TRBV12-4	TRBJ2-7	few	TGTGCCAGCAGTTTAGGCGAGACCCCGTTGTACTTC	CASSLGETPLYF
TRBD2	TRBV5-1	TRBJ2-1	many	TGCGCCAGCAGCCAGGGACTAGCGGGAGTTAATGAGCAGTTCTTC	CASSQGLAGVNEQFF
TRBD1	TRBV6-5	TRBJ2-3	many	TGTGCCAGCAGTTCCCCGGGACAGAGCACAGATACGCAGTATTTT	CASSSPGQSTDTQYF
TRBD2	TRBV18	TRBJ2-7	many	TGTGCCAGCTCACCAGGGAGCGGGGGGGGCTACGAGCAGTACTTC	CASSPGSGGGYEQYF
NA	TRBV7-2	TRBJ2-7	many	TGTGCCAGCAGCCTCACCTGGGGGGTCGGCGAGCAGTACTTC	CASSLTWGVGEQYF
TRBD2	TRBV19	TRBJ2-5	NA	TGTGCCAGTAGTTCGACTAGCGGCCGCGGAGAGACCCAGTACTTC	CASSSTSGRGETQYF